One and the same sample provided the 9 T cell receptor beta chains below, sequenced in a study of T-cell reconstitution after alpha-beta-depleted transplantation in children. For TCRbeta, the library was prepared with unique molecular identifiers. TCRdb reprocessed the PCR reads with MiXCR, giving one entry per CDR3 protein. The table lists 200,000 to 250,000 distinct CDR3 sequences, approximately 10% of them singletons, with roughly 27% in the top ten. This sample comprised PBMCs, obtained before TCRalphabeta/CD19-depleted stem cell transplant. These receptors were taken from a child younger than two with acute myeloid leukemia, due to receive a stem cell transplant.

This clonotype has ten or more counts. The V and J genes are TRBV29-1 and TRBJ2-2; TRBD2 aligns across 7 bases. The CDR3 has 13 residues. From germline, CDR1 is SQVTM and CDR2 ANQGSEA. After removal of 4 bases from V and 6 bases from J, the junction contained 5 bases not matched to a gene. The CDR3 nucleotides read TGCAGCGTTGCGTCTCGGGGGGCCGGGGAGCTGTTTTTT. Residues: CSVASRGAGELFF.

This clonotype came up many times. CDR3 DNA sequence: TGCGCCAGCAGCCCCCAGGACAGAGGTGGCTACACCTTC. This sequence encodes CASSPQDRGGYTF. The chain links TRBV4-1 to TRBJ1-2; D possibly corresponds to TRBD1 (6 bases). V was trimmed by 4 bases and J by 7 bases, leaving 13 bases between them. Per germline, CDR1 MGHRA and CDR2 YSYEKL. The length of the CDR3 is 13 residues.

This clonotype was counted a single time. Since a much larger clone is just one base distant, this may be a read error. The CDR3, as DNA: TGTGCCAGCTCTCCCAGACAGACAGATACGCATTATTTT. Its translation: CASSPRQTDTHYF. This chain connects TRBV18 to TRBJ2-3; D may be TRBD1 (5 bases). The CDR3 sequence is 13 residues long. Germline V gives CDR1 KGHSH, CDR2 LQKENI.

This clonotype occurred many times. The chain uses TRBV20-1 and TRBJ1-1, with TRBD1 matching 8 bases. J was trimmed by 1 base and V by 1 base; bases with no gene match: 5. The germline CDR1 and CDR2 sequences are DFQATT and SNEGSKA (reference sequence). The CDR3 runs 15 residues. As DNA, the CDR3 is TGCAGTGCTAGAGCCGGGACAGGAGGGAACACTGAAGCTTTCTTT. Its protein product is CSARAGTGGNTEAFF.

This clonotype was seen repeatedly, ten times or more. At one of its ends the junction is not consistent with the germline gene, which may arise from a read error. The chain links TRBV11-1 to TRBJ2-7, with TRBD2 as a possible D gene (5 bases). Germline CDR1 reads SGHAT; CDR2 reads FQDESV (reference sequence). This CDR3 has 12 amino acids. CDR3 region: CASSPRGYEQYF. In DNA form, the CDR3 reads TGCGCCAGCAGCCCCCGCGGGTACGAGCAGTACTTC.

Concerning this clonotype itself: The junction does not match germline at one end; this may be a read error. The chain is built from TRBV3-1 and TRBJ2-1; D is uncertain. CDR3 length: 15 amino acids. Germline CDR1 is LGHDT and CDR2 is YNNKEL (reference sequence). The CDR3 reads CASGQVLSSYNEQFF. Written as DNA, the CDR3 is TGTGCCAGCGGCCAAGTCCTAAGCTCCTACAACGAGCAGTTCTTC.

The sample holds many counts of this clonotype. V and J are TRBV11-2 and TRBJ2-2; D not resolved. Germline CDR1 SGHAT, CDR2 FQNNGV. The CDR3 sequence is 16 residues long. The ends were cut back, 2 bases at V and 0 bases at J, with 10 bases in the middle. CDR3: CASSLFPVSNTGELFF. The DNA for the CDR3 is TGTGCCAGCAGCTTATTTCCGGTCTCGAACACCGGGGAGCTGTTTTTT.

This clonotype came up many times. This CDR3 reads CASSPNPGLAGHTQYF. CDR3 nucleotides: TGTGCCAGCAGCCCAAACCCGGGACTAGCGGGACATACGCAGTATTTT. V is TRBV7-2 and J is TRBJ2-3; 13 nucleotides align to TRBD2. The CDR3 length is 16 residues. J was trimmed by 7 bases and V by 5 bases; bases with no gene match: 9. Germline CDR1 SGHTA, CDR2 FQGNSA.

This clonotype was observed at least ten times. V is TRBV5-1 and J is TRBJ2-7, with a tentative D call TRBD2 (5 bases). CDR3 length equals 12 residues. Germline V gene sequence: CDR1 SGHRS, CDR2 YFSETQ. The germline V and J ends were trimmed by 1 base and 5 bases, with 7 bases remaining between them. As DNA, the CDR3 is TGCGCCAGCAGCTTGACTAGTAACGAGCAGTACTTC. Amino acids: CASSLTSNEQYF. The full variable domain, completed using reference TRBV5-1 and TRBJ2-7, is KAGVTQTPRYLIKTRGQQVTLSCSPISGHRSVSWYQQTPGQGLQFLFEYFSETQRNKGNFPGRFSGRQFSNSRSEMNVSTLELGDSALYLCASSLTSNEQYFGPGTRLTVT.